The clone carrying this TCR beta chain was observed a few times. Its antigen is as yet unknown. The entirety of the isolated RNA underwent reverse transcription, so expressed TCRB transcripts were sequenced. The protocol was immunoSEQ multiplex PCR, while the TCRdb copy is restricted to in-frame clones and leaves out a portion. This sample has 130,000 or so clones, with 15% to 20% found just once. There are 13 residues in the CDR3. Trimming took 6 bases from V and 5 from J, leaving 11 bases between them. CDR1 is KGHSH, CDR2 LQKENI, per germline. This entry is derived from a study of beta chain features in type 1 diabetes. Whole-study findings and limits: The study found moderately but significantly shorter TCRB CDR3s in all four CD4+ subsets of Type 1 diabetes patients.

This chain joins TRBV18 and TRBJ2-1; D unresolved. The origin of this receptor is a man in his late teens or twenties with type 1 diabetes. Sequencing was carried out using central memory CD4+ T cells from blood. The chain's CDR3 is CASSVTTHNEQFF. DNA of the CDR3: TGTGCCAGCTCCGTGACGACACACAATGAGCAGTTCTTC.